One and the same sample provided the 17 T cell receptor beta chains below, sequenced in a study of PD-1 blockade in classical Hodgkin lymphoma. Relapses following autologous stem cell transplantation were seen in all patients, with brentuximab vedotin exposure varying. TCRdb keeps only in-frame clones here, not all; method: immunoSEQ multiplex PCR. Counted here are about 43,000 clones, approximately 70% occurring once; the ten biggest clones make up approximately 3%. The source material was peripheral blood mononuclear cells (PBMCs), sampled before the second cycle of nivolumab. Every receptor here comes from a human donor with classical Hodgkin lymphoma.

The chain couples TRBV9 to TRBJ2-7; TRBD2 might be the D (5 bases). Germline CDR1 is SGDLS and CDR2 is YYNGEE. Between the trimmed V and J ends, which lost 1 base and 2 bases, there was a span of 10 bases. CDR3 size: 14 residues. The CDR3 sequence is CASSVLGGPYEQYF. The CDR3, as DNA: TGTGCCAGCAGCGTATTAGGAGGACCCTACGAGCAGTACTTC.

The chain recombines TRBV7-9 with TRBJ1-1, with D possibly TRBD1 on 5 matching bases. V was pared by 6 bases and J by 8 bases, with 10 bases between. This CDR3 is 11 amino acids long. From germline, CDR1 is SEHNR and CDR2 FQNEAQ (reference sequence). The CDR3 sequence: CASRGGVEAFF. In DNA, the CDR3 is TGTGCCAGCAGGGGGGGTGTAGAAGCTTTCTTT.

The chain has TRBV5-5 and TRBJ2-1; possible D gene TRBD1, 6 bases. The ends were cut back, 2 bases at V and 7 bases at J, with 31 bases in the middle. The CDR3 totals 20 residues. CDR1 is SGHKS and CDR2 is YYEKEE in the germline V gene (reference sequence). CDR3 loop: CASSLRSSAVGTSFQNEQFF. CDR3 coding DNA: TGTGCCAGCAGCTTAAGGTCATCTGCGGTAGGGACATCCTTTCAAAATGAGCAGTTCTTC.

The chain joins TRBV29-1 to TRBJ2-1, with a tentative D call TRBD1 (6 bases). Trimming removed 0 bases from V and 0 bases from J, with 12 bases in between. CDR1 and CDR2 (germline): SQVTM, ANQGSEA. The CDR3 spans 16 residues. CDR3 protein: CSVEDLVRGSYNEQFF. CDR3 bases: TGCAGCGTTGAAGATCTCGTCAGGGGCTCCTACAATGAGCAGTTCTTC.

The chain links TRBV19 to TRBJ2-1, with 8 bases lining up with TRBD1. This CDR3 is 16 amino acids long. J lost 8 bases, V lost 4 bases, and 13 bases had no gene match. Germline V CDR1 and CDR2: LNHDA, SQIVND (reference sequence). CDR3 amino acids: CASSTSVTGESDEQFF. The CDR3, as DNA: TGTGCCAGTAGTACGTCCGTGACAGGGGAATCGGATGAGCAGTTCTTC.

By frequency in the sample, this clone is medium-sized. The chain joins TRBV9 to TRBJ2-7; TRBD2 is a possible D gene (6 bases). The CDR3 loop spans 14 amino acids. Germline assignment: CDR1 SGDLS and CDR2 YYNGEE. V dropped 0 bases and J dropped 7 bases, with 14 bases sitting between them. CDR3 sequence: CASSVASDYDEQYF. The CDR3 DNA sequence: TGTGCCAGCAGCGTAGCTAGCGACTACGATGAGCAGTACTTC.

The count of this clone is one. The CDR3 reads CASSAAPQGPYGYTF. In nucleotides, the CDR3 is TGTGCCAGTAGTGCTGCCCCCCAAGGTCCCTATGGCTACACCTTC. V usage is TRBV19 and J usage is TRBJ1-2; D not resolved. CDR3 size: 15 residues. From germline, CDR1 is LNHDA and CDR2 SQIVND (reference sequence). Trimming removed 5 bases at V and 4 bases at J, with 17 bases between.

The rearrangement links TRBV21-1 to TRBJ2-5. TRBV21-1 is described as a pseudogene. The CDR3 contains 16 residues. CDR3 nucleotide sequence: TGTGCCAGCAGCGACCTCCGGGCCCCCCTGTGGGAGACCCAGTACTTC. Its protein product is CASSDLRAPLWETQYF.

The V and J genes are TRBV27 and TRBJ1-1; a weak D match, TRBD1 (5 bases). This CDR3 comprises 11 residues. Between the trimmed V and J ends, which lost 6 bases and 6 bases, there was a span of 8 bases. Germline V gene data show CDR1 as MNHEY and CDR2 as SMNVEV (reference sequence). The CDR3 reads CASRRDAEAFF. The DNA of the CDR3 is TGTGCCAGCAGACGGGACGCTGAAGCTTTCTTT.

In this sample, this clone turned up a few times. The chain uses TRBV25-1 and TRBJ1-1, with a weak D call TRBD1 (5 bases). The V end lost 2 bases, the J end lost 4 bases, and 11 bases lay between the germline ends. The CDR3 is 14 amino acids. Germline-derived CDR1 and CDR2 are MGHDK and SYGVNS. The chain's CDR3 is CASSEQGVGTEAFF. CDR3 nucleotide sequence: TGTGCCAGCAGTGAACAGGGTGTTGGCACTGAAGCTTTCTTT.

This rearrangement joins TRBV12-5 to TRBJ2-1; D is uncertain. V was clipped by 1 base and J by 5 bases, with 3 bases between them. There are 12 residues in the CDR3. The V gene's germline CDR1 is LGHNT and CDR2 FRNRAP. CDR3 sequence (DNA): TGTGCTAGTGGTTTGGGAGACAATGAGCAGTTCTTC. Protein sequence: CASGLGDNEQFF.

This clone was detected once. This chain joins TRBV5-1 and TRBJ1-6; 8 positions agree with TRBD1. CDR3 length: 15 residues. Germline V gives CDR1 SGHRS, CDR2 YFSETQ. V dropped 2 bases and J dropped 8; count of bases not matched to a gene: 6. The chain's CDR3 is CASSFEDREDSPLHF. The CDR3 region has the DNA TGCGCCAGCAGCTTTGAGGACAGGGAAGATTCACCCCTCCACTTT.

Details on this clone: Other nucleotide sequences from this sample produce the same CDR3. This chain connects TRBV29-1 to TRBJ2-7, with 10 positions matching TRBD2. This CDR3 has 14 residues. Per germline, CDR1 SQVTM and CDR2 ANQGSEA. The V and J ends lost 4 bases and 7 bases, in that order; junction bases with no gene match: 10. The CDR3 sequence: CSVVLAGVIREQYF. Here the CDR3 DNA reads TGCAGCGTTGTGCTAGCGGGGGTTATAAGGGAGCAGTACTTC.

This sequence joins TRBV27 and TRBJ2-1; D gene unclear. V lost 5 bases to trimming and J lost 0 bases, with 17 bases between them. The CDR3 length is 17 residues. Germline CDR1 MNHEY, CDR2 SMNVEV (reference sequence). CDR3 sequence reads: CASSGYDLAGSYNEQFF. The CDR3 nucleotides read TGTGCCAGCAGTGGATACGACTTAGCCGGCTCCTACAATGAGCAGTTCTTC.

This chain joins TRBV6-1 and TRBJ1-5; no firm D call. The V end was cut by 7 bases, the J end by 7 bases, with 5 bases between. This CDR3 has 10 residues. CDR1 and CDR2 (germline): MNHNS, SASEGT. CDR3 loop: CASKLQPQHF. As DNA, the CDR3 is TGTGCCAGCAAGTTACAGCCCCAGCATTTT.

As regards this clone: This CDR3 fails to terminate in the conserved phenylalanine or tryptophan, so it likely reflects a read error. This sequence joins TRBV4-3 and TRBJ1-2, with a possible D match to TRBD1 (6 bases). Trimming stripped 0 bases from V and 8 bases from J, with 19 bases between. Germline CDR1 LGHNA, CDR2 YSLEER. The length of the CDR3 is 16 residues. Written as DNA, the CDR3 is TGCGCCAGCAGCCAAGATAGAACTAATCCGGGGGGCGGCTACACCCTC. As protein: CASSQDRTNPGGGYTL.

The V call is TRBV7-9, the J call TRBJ1-1; D is possibly TRBD1 (5 bases). The CDR3 has 13 residues. CDR1 and CDR2 (germline): SEHNR, FQNEAQ (reference sequence). Trimming shortened V by 3 bases and J by 5 bases, and 10 bases separated the two germline ends. In nucleotides, the CDR3 is TGTGCCAGCAGCTTTGGGGGTATTACTGAAGCTTTCTTT. It encodes CASSFGGITEAFF.